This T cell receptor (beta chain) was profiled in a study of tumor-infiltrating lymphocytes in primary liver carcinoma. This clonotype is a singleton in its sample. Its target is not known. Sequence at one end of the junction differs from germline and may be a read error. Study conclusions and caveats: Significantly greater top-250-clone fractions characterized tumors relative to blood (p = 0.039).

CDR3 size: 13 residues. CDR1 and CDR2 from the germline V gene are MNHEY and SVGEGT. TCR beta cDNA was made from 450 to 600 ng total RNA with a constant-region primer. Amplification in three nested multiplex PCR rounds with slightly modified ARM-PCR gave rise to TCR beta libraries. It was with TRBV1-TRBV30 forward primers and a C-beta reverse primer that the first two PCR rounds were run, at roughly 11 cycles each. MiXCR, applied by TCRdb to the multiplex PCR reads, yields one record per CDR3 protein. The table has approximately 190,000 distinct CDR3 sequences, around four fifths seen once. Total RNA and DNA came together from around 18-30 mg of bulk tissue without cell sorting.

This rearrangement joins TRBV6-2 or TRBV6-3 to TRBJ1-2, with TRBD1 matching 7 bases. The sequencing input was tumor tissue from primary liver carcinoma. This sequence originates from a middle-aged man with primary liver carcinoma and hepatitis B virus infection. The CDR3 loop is CASGTGQSYGYAF. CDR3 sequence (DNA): TGTGCCAGCGGTACGGGACAGTCATATGGCTACGCCTTC.